Given below is one T cell receptor beta chain in context. Its antigen is still unknown. The Oncomine TCR Beta short-read assay was applied to DNA of cultured CD4+ T cells. Cultures of CD4+ T cells served as the source for extracting genomic DNA. MiXCR, applied by TCRdb to the PCR reads, yields one record per CDR3 protein. The sample contains 15,000 to 20,000 distinct CDR3 sequences, approximately 48% of which appear only once. These data are taken from a study of vaccination and CD4 T cells after COVID-19. V was clipped by 5 bases and J by 7 bases, with 21 bases between them. The germline CDR1 and CDR2 sequences are MNHEY and SMNVEV (reference sequence). This CDR3 contains 16 residues. The study's findings and limits: A relatively small number of convalescent patients were studied, and no early post-infection timepoints were included.

Treatment in this sample: approximately nine-day PBMC culture with coronavirus spike peptide pools or control peptides (ViraFEST assay). This receptor was taken from a human donor who had recovered from COVID-19. The rearrangement joins TRBV27 to TRBJ1-5; D is unclear. This specimen consisted of CD4+ T cells from blood, cultured in vitro, obtained after SARS-CoV-2 vaccination. CDR3 in DNA: TGTGCCAGCAGTGCTACACCCGGTGCCCCGTGGCAGCCCCAGCATTTT. As protein: CASSATPGAPWQPQHF.